This T cell receptor (beta chain) emerged from a study of blood T cell repertoires in COVID-19. For the study at large: Samples of COVID-19 (acute and convalescent) were obtained from the United States, Italy and Spain. The analysed material was cDNA or gDNA that came from T cells, B-cell-depleted T cells, or PBMCs.

Original processing notes: How many nucleated cells were present was estimated from reference gene primer amplification. Profiling relied on immunoSEQ multiplex PCR, and the TCRdb table lists in-frame clones only, not all of them. V, J and clone size were drawn from that table, and D and trimming were deduced from the DNA. The sample has about 9,300 clones, approximately 91% seen once. This TCR came from a woman aged 45 to 65 with active COVID-19. The source material was peripheral blood.

The CDR3 region is CASSFFLADNSPLHF. DNA for the CDR3: TGTGCCAGCAGTTTTTTCTTGGCCGATAATTCACCCCTCCACTTT. V usage is TRBV28 and J usage is TRBJ1-6; D ambiguous. CDR3 size: 15 residues. Trimming shortened V by 3 bases and J by 5 bases, and 11 bases separated the two germline ends. Germline values: CDR1 MDHEN, CDR2 SYDVKM. The variable domain in full, with the rest retrieved from reference TRBV28 and TRBJ1-6, is DVKVTQSSRYLVKRTGEKVFLECVQDMDHENMFWYRQDPGLGLRLIYFSYDVKMKEKGDIPEGYSVSREKKERFSLILESASTNQTSMYLCASSFFLADNSPLHFGNGTRLTVT.